Below, 7 T cell receptor beta chains from the same sample are listed, as sequenced in a study of blood T cells in healthy people across ages (dated by TCRdb to between 2014 and 2016). Libraries were built with 5' RACE. Sequencing relied on an Illumina HiSeq 2500. A second PCR of about 6 to 12 cycles was performed with a sample-barcoded 5' primer and a J-beta primer mix. Using fastp at Q25 and MiXCR, TCRdb reprocessed the public reads and kept productive beta chains. Rows matching on CDR3 protein sequence are summarized as one entry with the most common DNA and genes. The sample data list 790,000 or so distinct CDR3 sequences, and roughly 50% of these were observed just once. The ten largest clones add up to approximately 24% of the sample. What was sequenced was blood. The receptors come from a man in his forties in good health.

The genes are TRBV7-2 and TRBJ2-1; tentative D call: TRBD1 (6 bases). The CDR3 has 15 amino acids. CDR1 and CDR2 from the germline V gene are SGHTA and FQGNSA. V was pared by 5 bases and J by 7 bases, with 18 bases between. The CDR3 DNA follows: TGTGCCAGCAGCCTACAGGGATTCCGAGGGAATGAGCAGTTCTTC. It is translated as CASSLQGFRGNEQFF.

The chain is built from TRBV6-4 and TRBJ1-1; TRBD1 aligns across 7 bases. The CDR3 has 15 residues. Trimming removed 4 bases from V and 1 base from J; junction bases left unmatched: 6. The germline gives CDR1 MRHNA, CDR2 SNTAGT. CDR3: CASSVGTAANTEAFF. The CDR3 DNA reads as TGTGCCAGCAGTGTAGGGACAGCGGCGAACACTGAAGCTTTCTTT.

The V and J genes are TRBV29-1 and TRBJ2-1, with D perhaps given as TRBD1 or TRBD2 (5 bases each). Germline V gene sequence: CDR1 SQVTM, CDR2 ANQGSEA. V lost 6 bases and J lost 6, with 15 bases in between. The CDR3 consists of 13 residues. The chain's CDR3 is CSVRDGNCNEQFF. CDR3 DNA: TGCAGCGTGAGGGACGGGAACTGCAATGAGCAGTTCTTC.

CDR3 loop: CSARPLAGGFVNEQFF. In DNA form, the CDR3 reads TGCAGTGCTAGACCGCTAGCGGGGGGGTTTGTCAATGAGCAGTTCTTC. This rearrangement joins TRBV20-1 to TRBJ2-1, with TRBD2 matching over 12 bases. Per the germline V gene, CDR1 is DFQATT and CDR2 is SNEGSKA (reference sequence). V shed 2 bases, J shed 6 bases, and the junction held 8 bases outside the gene matches. The CDR3 contains 16 residues.

The chain employs TRBV7-9 and TRBJ2-3, with D unclear. Looked up from germline, CDR1 is SEHNR and CDR2 is FQNEAQ (reference sequence). The length of the CDR3 is 13 residues. V was pared by 5 bases and J by 4 bases, with 10 bases between. This CDR3 is CASSQAPADTQYF. Here the CDR3 DNA reads TGTGCCAGCAGCCAAGCCCCCGCAGATACGCAGTATTTT.

The gene calls are TRBV6-1 and TRBJ2-5; weak D call: TRBD2 (5 bases). Gene TRBJ2-7 matches the end of the DNA better, so the J call may be wrong. The CDR3 runs to 11 residues. Per the germline V gene, CDR1 is MNHNS and CDR2 is SASEGT. CDR3 region: CATRGADEQYF. The CDR3 DNA is TGTGCTACTCGGGGAGCCGACGAGCAGTACTTC.

V and J are TRBV11-1 and TRBJ2-1; 9 bases agree with TRBD2. CDR1 SGHAT and CDR2 FQDESV come from the germline V gene (reference sequence). Losses at the gene ends were 7 bases for V and 3 bases for J; bases not matched to a gene: 13. This CDR3 comprises 17 residues. CDR3 bases: TGTGCCAGCACCGTGACGGAGGCGGGGGGGCGCTACAATGAGCAGTTCTTC. This codes for CASTVTEAGGRYNEQFF.